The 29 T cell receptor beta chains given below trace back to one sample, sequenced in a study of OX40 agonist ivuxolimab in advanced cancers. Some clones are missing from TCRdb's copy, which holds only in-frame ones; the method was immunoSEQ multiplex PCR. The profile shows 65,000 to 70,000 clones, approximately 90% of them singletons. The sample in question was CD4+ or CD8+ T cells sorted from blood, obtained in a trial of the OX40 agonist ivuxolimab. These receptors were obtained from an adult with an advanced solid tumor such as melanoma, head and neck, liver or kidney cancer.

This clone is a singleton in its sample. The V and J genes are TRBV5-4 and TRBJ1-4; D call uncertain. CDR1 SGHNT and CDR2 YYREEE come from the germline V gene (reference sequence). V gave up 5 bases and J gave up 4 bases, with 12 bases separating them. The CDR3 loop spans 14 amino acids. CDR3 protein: CASSDPGSNEKLFF. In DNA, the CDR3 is TGTGCCAGCAGTGACCCAGGAAGTAATGAAAAACTGTTTTTT.

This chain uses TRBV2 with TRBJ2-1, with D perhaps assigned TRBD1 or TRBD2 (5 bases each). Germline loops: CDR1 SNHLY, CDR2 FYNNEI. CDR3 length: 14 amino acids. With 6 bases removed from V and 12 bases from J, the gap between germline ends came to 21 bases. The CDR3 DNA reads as TGTGCCAGCAGAACCGGGACCACTGTTCTTGGGCAGTTCTTC. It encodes CASRTGTTVLGQFF.

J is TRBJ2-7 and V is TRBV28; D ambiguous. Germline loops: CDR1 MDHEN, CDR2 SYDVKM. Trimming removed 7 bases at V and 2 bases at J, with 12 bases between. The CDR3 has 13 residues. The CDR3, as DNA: TGTGCCAGCACCCTGGTCCAGCCCTACGAGCAGTACTTC. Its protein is CASTLVQPYEQYF. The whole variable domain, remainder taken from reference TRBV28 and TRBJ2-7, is DVKVTQSSRYLVKRTGEKVFLECVQDMDHENMFWYRQDPGLGLRLIYFSYDVKMKEKGDIPEGYSVSREKKERFSLILESASTNQTSMYLCASTLVQPYEQYFGPGTRLTVT.

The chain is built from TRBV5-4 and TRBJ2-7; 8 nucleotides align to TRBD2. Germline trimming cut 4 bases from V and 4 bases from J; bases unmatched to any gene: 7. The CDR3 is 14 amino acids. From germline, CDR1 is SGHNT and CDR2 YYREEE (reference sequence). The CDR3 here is CASSKREFIYEQYF. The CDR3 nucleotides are TGTGCCAGCAGCAAGCGGGAGTTTATTTACGAGCAGTACTTC.

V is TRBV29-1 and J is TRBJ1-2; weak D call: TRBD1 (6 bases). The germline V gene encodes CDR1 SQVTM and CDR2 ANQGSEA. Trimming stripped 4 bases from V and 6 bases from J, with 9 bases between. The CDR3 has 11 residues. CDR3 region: CSVGGQHGYTF. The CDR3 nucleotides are TGCAGCGTTGGTGGACAGCATGGCTACACCTTC.

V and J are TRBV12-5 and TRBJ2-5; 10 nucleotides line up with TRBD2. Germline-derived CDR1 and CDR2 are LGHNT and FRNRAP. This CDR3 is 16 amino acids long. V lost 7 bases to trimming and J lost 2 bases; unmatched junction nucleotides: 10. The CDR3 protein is CASAPTPAGGQETQYF. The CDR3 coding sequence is TGTGCTAGTGCCCCAACGCCAGCGGGAGGGCAAGAGACCCAGTACTTC.

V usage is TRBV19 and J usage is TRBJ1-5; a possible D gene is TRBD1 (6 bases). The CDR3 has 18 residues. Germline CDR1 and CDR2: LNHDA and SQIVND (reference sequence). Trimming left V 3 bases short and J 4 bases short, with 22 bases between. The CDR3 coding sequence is TGTGCCAGTAGTATCGCGGCCCAGGGGCCACAAGGAAATCAGCCCCAGCATTTT. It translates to CASSIAAQGPQGNQPQHF.

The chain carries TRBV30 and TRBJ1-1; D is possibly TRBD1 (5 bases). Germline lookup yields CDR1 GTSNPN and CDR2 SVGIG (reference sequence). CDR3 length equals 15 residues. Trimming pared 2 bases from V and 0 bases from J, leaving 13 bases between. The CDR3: CAWSFPGHMNTEAFF. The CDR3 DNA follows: TGTGCCTGGAGTTTCCCCGGACATATGAACACTGAAGCTTTCTTT. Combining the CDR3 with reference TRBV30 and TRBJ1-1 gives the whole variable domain SQTIHQWPATLVQPVGSPLSLECTVEGTSNPNLYWYRQAAGRGLQLLFYSVGIGQISSEVPQNLSASRPQDRQFILSSKKLLLSDSGFYLCAWSFPGHMNTEAFFGQGTRLTVV.

The CDR3 DNA follows: TGTGCCAGCAGTTACGCAGATAGCAATCAGCCCCAGCATTTT. Its translation: CASSYADSNQPQHF. The rearrangement uses TRBV6-6 and TRBJ1-5; no clear D. This CDR3 is 14 amino acids long. The germline CDR1 and CDR2 sequences are MNHNY and SVGAGI (reference sequence). V was pared by 2 bases and J by 0 bases, with 5 bases between.

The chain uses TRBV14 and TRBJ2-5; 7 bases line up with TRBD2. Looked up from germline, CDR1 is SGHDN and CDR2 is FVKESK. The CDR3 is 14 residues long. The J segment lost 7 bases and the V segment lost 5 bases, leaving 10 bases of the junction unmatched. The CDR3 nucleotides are TGTGCCAGCAGCTGGGATAGCGGGCTAGGGACCCAGTACTTC. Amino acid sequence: CASSWDSGLGTQYF. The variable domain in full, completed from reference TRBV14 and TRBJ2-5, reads EAGVTQFPSHSVIEKGQTVTLRCDPISGHDNLYWYRRVMGKEIKFLLHFVKESKQDESGMPNNRFLAERTGGTYSTLKVQPAELEDSGVYFCASSWDSGLGTQYFGPGTRLLVL.

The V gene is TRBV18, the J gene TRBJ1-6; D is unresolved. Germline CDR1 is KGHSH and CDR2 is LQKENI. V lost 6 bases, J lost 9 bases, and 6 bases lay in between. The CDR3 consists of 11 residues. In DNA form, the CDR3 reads TGTGCCAGCTCCGGGCCTTCACCCCTCCACTTT. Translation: CASSGPSPLHF.

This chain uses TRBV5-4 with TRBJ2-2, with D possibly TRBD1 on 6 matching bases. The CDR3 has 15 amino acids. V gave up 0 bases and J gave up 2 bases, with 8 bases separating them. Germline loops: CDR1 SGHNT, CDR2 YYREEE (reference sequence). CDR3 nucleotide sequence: TGTGCCAGCAGCTTGGGGACAGTTAACACCGGGGAGCTGTTTTTT. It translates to CASSLGTVNTGELFF.

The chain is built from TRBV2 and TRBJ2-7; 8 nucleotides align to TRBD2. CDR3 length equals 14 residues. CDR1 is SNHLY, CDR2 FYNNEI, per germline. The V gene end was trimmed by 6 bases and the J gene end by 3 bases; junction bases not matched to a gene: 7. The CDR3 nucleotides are TGTGCCAGCAGGGCCCGGGCGGGAGGCTACGAGCAGTACTTC. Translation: CASRARAGGYEQYF.

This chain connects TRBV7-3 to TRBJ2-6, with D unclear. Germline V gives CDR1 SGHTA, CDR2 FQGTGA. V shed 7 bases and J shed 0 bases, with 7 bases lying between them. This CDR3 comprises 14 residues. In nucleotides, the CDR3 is TGTGCCAGCAAGGGAAGCTCTGGGGCCAACGTCCTGACTTTC. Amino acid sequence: CASKGSSGANVLTF.

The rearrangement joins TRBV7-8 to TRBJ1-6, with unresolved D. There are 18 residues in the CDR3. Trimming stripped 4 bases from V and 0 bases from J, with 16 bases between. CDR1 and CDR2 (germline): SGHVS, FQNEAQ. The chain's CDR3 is CASSSLVAGGSYNSPLHF. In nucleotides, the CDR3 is TGTGCCAGCAGCTCCCTAGTTGCGGGAGGCTCCTATAATTCACCCCTCCACTTT.

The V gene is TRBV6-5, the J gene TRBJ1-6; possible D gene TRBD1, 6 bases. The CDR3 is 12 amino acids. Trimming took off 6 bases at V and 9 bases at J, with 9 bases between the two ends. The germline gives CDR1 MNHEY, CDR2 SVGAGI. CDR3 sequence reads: CASRTGSSPLHF. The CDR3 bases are TGTGCCAGCAGAACAGGGAGTTCACCCCTCCACTTT.

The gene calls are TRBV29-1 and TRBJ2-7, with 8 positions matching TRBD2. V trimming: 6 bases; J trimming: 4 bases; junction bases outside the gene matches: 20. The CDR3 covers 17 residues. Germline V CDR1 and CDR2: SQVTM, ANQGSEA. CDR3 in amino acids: CSVAGLAGDRVPYEQYF. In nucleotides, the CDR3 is TGCAGCGTCGCCGGGCTAGCGGGCGATAGGGTACCTTACGAGCAGTACTTC.

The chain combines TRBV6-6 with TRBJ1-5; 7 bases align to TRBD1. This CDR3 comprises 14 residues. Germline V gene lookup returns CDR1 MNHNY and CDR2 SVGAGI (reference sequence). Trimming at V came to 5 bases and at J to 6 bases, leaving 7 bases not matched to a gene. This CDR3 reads CASSVDRRGQPQHF. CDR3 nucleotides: TGTGCCAGCAGTGTGGACAGGAGGGGTCAGCCCCAGCATTTT.

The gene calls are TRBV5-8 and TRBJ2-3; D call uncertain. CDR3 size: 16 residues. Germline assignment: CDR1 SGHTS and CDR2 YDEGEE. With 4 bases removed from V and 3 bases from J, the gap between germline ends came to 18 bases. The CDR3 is CASSTWPARTTDTQYF. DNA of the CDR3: TGTGCCAGCAGCACCTGGCCCGCGCGGACGACAGATACGCAGTATTTT.

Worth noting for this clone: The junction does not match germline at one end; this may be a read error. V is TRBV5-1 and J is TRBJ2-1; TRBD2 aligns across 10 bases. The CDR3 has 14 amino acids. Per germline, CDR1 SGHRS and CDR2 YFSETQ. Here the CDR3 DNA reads TGCGCCAGCACAGCGGGAGGGCCCTACAATGAGCAGCTCTTC. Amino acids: CASTAGGPYNEQLF.

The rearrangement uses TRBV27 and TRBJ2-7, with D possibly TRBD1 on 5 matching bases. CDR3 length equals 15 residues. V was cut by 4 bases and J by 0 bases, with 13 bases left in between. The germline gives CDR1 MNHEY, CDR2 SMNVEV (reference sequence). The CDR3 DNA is TGTGCCAGCAGTTCTACAGACAGTCACTCCTACGAGCAGTACTTC. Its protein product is CASSSTDSHSYEQYF.

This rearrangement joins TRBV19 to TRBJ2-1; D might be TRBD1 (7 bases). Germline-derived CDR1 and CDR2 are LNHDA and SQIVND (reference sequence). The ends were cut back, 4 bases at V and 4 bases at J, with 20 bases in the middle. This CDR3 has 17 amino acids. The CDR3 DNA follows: TGTGCCAGTAGTACGACCAGGGGGTCGGCGGGGTACAATGAGCAGTTCTTC. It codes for CASSTTRGSAGYNEQFF.

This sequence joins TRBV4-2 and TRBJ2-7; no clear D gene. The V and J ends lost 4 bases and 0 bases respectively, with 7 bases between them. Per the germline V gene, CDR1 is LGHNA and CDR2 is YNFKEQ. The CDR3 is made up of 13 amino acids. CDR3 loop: CASSPSGSYEQYF. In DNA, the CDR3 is TGTGCCAGCAGCCCCAGTGGCTCCTACGAGCAGTACTTC.

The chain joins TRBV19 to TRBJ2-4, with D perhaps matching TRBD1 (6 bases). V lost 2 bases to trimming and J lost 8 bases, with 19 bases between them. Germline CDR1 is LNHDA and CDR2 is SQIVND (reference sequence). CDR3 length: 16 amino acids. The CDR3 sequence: CASSITGTLSQDIQYF. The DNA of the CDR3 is TGTGCCAGTAGTATAACCGGGACACTCAGCCAGGACATTCAGTACTTC.

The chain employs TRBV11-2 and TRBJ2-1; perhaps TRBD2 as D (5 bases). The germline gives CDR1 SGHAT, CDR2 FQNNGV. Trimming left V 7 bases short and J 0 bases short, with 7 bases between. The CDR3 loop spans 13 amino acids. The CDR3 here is CASMGVSYNEQFF. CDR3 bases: TGTGCCAGCATGGGAGTCTCCTACAATGAGCAGTTCTTC.

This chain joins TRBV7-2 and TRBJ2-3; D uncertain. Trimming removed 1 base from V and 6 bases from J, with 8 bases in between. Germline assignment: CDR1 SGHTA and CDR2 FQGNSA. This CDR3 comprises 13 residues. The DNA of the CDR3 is TGTGCCAGCAGCTTAGATGGTCACGATACGCAGTATTTT. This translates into CASSLDGHDTQYF.

Here the CDR3 reads CASSPGQRFMNTEAFF. CDR3 nucleotides: TGTGCCAGCAGTCCAGGACAGAGATTTATGAACACTGAAGCTTTCTTT. This rearrangement joins TRBV27 to TRBJ1-1; D possibly corresponds to TRBD1 (6 bases). Germline V gene lookup returns CDR1 MNHEY and CDR2 SMNVEV (reference sequence). Trimming took off 5 bases at V and 0 bases at J, with 16 bases between the two ends. CDR3 size: 16 residues.

CDR3 sequence: CASSPGTSGMGTGELFF. DNA of the CDR3: TGTGCCAGCAGCCCCGGGACTAGCGGGATGGGCACCGGGGAGCTGTTTTTT. This chain uses TRBV7-6 with TRBJ2-2; 13 bases are shared with TRBD2. Unmatched junction bases numbered 7, after V lost 5 bases and J lost 4 bases. This CDR3 spans 17 amino acids. CDR1 SGHVS and CDR2 FNYEAQ come from the germline V gene.

The CDR3 DNA sequence: TGTGCCACCAGCAGAAAACGACTAGGAATGGATGAAAAACTGTTTTTT. Protein product: CATSRKRLGMDEKLFF. This rearrangement joins TRBV15 to TRBJ1-4; D not resolved. There are 16 residues in the CDR3. Trimming cost V 2 bases and J 6 bases, with 16 bases left between them. Germline loops: CDR1 LNHNV, CDR2 YYDKDF (reference sequence).